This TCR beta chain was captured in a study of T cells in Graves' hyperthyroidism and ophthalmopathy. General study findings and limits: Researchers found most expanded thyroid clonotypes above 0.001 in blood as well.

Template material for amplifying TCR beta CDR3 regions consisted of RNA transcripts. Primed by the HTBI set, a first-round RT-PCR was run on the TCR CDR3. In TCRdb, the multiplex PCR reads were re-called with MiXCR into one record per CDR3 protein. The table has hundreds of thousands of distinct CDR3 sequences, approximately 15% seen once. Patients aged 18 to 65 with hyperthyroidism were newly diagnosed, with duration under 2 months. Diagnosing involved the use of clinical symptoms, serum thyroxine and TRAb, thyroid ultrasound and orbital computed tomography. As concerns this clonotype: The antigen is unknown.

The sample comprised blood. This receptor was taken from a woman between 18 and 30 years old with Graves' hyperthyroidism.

CDR3 sequence reads: CATSRDLSTSSTDTQYF. The CDR3 DNA is TGTGCCACCAGCAGAGATCTCTCCACGTCTAGCACAGATACGCAGTATTTT. The chain couples TRBV15 to TRBJ2-3; D remains unclear. CDR3 length: 17 amino acids. With 0 bases removed from V and 0 bases from J, the gap between germline ends came to 13 bases. The V gene's germline CDR1 is LNHNV and CDR2 YYDKDF (reference sequence).